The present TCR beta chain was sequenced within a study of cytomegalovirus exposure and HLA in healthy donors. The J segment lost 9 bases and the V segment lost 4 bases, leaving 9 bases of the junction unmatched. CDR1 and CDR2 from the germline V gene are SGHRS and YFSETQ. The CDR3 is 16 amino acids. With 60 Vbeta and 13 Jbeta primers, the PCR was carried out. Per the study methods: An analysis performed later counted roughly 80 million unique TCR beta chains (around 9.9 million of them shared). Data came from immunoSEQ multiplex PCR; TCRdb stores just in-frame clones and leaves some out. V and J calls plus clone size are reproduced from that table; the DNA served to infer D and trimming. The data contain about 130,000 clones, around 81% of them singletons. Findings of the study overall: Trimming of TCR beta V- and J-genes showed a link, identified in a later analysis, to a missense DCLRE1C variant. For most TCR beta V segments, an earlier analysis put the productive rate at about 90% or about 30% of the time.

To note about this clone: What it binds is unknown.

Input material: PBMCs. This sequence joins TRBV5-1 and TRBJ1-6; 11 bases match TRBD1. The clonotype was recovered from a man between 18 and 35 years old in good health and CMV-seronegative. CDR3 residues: CASSDGQGARRSPLHF. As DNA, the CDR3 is TGCGCCAGCAGCGACGGACAGGGGGCCCGCCGTTCACCCCTCCACTTT.